The 23 T cell receptor beta chains given below trace back to one sample, sequenced in a study of blood T cell repertoires in COVID-19. TCRdb's table, derived via immunoSEQ multiplex PCR, lists solely in-frame clones and lacks some. The data hold around 190,000 clones, with around 83% observed a single time. The sample was peripheral blood. Receptors were obtained from a woman in her 70s with COVID-19, enrolled during active disease.

The count of this clone is one. This chain connects TRBV10-3 to TRBJ2-1; 7 bases are shared with TRBD2. CDR3 size: 16 residues. Germline V CDR1 and CDR2: ENHRY, SYGVKD. J was trimmed by 4 bases and V by 0 bases; bases with no gene match: 6. The CDR3 reads CAISESTGLTYNEQFF. The CDR3 DNA reads TGTGCCATCAGTGAGTCGACGGGACTAACTTACAATGAGCAGTTCTTC.

The CDR3 sequence is CASSLRGGGETQYF. For the CDR3, the DNA is TGTGCCAGCAGCCTCAGGGGTGGGGGAGAGACCCAGTACTTC. The V call is TRBV5-4, the J call TRBJ2-5, with TRBD1 as a possible D gene (6 bases). V was pared by 4 bases and J by 4 bases, with 14 bases between. This CDR3 contains 14 residues. Looked up from germline, CDR1 is SGHNT and CDR2 is YYREEE (reference sequence).

The gene calls are TRBV5-1 and TRBJ2-5; D not certain. CDR1 SGHRS and CDR2 YFSETQ come from the germline V gene. Trimming stripped 4 bases from V and 5 bases from J, with 9 bases between. The CDR3 runs to 12 residues. The DNA for the CDR3 is TGCGCCAGCAGCCTCTCCGGGGAGACCCAGTACTTC. Residues: CASSLSGETQYF.

This clone has just one count. V and J are TRBV4-1 and TRBJ2-5, with TRBD1 matching over 7 bases. The CDR3 runs 12 residues. Germline assignment: CDR1 MGHRA and CDR2 YSYEKL. V lost 4 bases to trimming and J lost 7 bases; unmatched junction nucleotides: 3. CDR3 in DNA: TGCGCCAGCAGCCCCTCAGGGGGGACCCAGTACTTC. Protein: CASSPSGGTQYF.

The genes are TRBV30 and TRBJ2-3; D possibly corresponds to TRBD1 (6 bases). V lost 5 bases, J lost 3 bases, and 12 bases lay in between. CDR1 and CDR2 from the germline V gene are GTSNPN and SVGIG (reference sequence). This CDR3 has 13 amino acids. CDR3 sequence reads: CAWLTTGTDTQYF. CDR3 coding DNA: TGTGCCTGGTTAACTACAGGGACAGATACGCAGTATTTT.

This chain connects TRBV10-2 to TRBJ2-7, with 7 bases aligning to TRBD1. Trimming cost V 4 bases and J 3 bases; bases outside gene matches: 6. This CDR3 is built from 14 residues. Germline loops: CDR1 WSHSY, CDR2 SAAADI. Written as DNA, the CDR3 is TGCGCCAGCAGTGCAACAGGGGATTTCTACGAGCAGTACTTC. As protein: CASSATGDFYEQYF.

The chain combines TRBV2 with TRBJ2-5, with a tentative D call TRBD1 (6 bases). V was cut by 10 bases and J by 1 base, with 13 bases left in between. The germline gives CDR1 SNHLY, CDR2 FYNNEI. CDR3 length: 13 amino acids. The CDR3 loop reads CATRQDIQETQYF. The CDR3 nucleotides read TGTGCCACGCGACAGGACATCCAAGAGACCCAGTACTTC.

This chain connects TRBV24-1 to TRBJ1-2; D is possibly TRBD1 (6 bases). Germline V gene data show CDR1 as KGHDR and CDR2 as SFDVKD. The CDR3 covers 12 residues. V was trimmed by 7 bases and J by 5 bases, leaving 10 bases between them. CDR3 in DNA: TGTGCCACCAGGGACAGTATATATGGCTACACCTTC. Translating gives CATRDSIYGYTF.

This chain connects TRBV5-4 to TRBJ2-1, with 7 bases aligning to TRBD1. From germline, CDR1 is SGHNT and CDR2 YYREEE (reference sequence). V was clipped by 5 bases and J by 6 bases; unmatched bases: 8. The CDR3 is 14 residues long. The CDR3 reads CASSSGTAPNEQFF. CDR3 DNA: TGTGCCAGCAGTTCCGGGACAGCCCCCAATGAGCAGTTCTTC.

This chain joins TRBV19 and TRBJ2-1; 8 bases agree with TRBD2. The CDR3 spans 16 residues. After removal of 6 bases from V and 7 bases from J, the junction contained 14 bases not matched to a gene. In germline, CDR1 is LNHDA, CDR2 SQIVND (reference sequence). In nucleotides, the CDR3 is TGTGCCAGTAGCCCCCTGGGGAGCGGGAGAGTAAATGAGCAGTTCTTC. Encoded protein: CASSPLGSGRVNEQFF. Based on the CDR3 plus reference TRBV19 and TRBJ2-1, the full variable domain is DGGITQSPKYLFRKEGQNVTLSCEQNLNHDAMYWYRQDPGQGLRLIYYSQIVNDFQKGDIAEGYSVSREKKESFPLTVTSAQKNPTAFYLCASSPLGSGRVNEQFFGPGTRLTVL.

J is TRBJ2-5 and V is TRBV2, with D possibly matching TRBD1 (5 bases). The V gene's germline CDR1 is SNHLY and CDR2 FYNNEI. The CDR3 extends over 13 amino acids. The germline V and J ends were trimmed by 8 bases and 3 bases, with 13 bases remaining between them. The CDR3 is CASAPRVEETQYF. The CDR3 DNA follows: TGTGCCAGCGCCCCCAGGGTCGAAGAGACCCAGTACTTC.

J is TRBJ2-7 and V is TRBV6-6, with unresolved D. Trimming pared 3 bases from V and 0 bases from J, leaving 6 bases between. CDR3 size: 13 residues. CDR1 and CDR2 from the germline V gene are MNHNY and SVGAGI (reference sequence). The CDR3 region is CASSYSDSYEQYF. For the CDR3, the DNA is TGTGCCAGCAGTTATAGTGACTCCTACGAGCAGTACTTC.

The V and J genes are TRBV30 and TRBJ1-1, with a weak D call TRBD1 (6 bases). Germline CDR1 is GTSNPN and CDR2 is SVGIG (reference sequence). The CDR3 has 13 amino acids. The ends were cut back, 3 bases at V and 11 bases at J, with 19 bases in the middle. The CDR3 is CAWREQGISFAFF. CDR3 bases: TGTGCCTGGAGAGAACAGGGTATATCCTTCGCTTTCTTT.

A remark on this clone: Other DNA sequences within the sample encode an identical CDR3. The rearrangement links TRBV7-2 to TRBJ2-7; 8 nucleotides match TRBD2. This CDR3 has 15 amino acids. Germline loops: CDR1 SGHTA, CDR2 FQGNSA. The junction had 4 bases not matched to a gene; V was cut back by 1 base and J by 2 bases. CDR3 amino acids: CASSLEVAGPYEQYF. As DNA, the CDR3 is TGTGCCAGCAGCTTAGAAGTAGCGGGACCCTACGAGCAGTACTTC.

V and J are TRBV6-1 and TRBJ1-2; unclear D gene. CDR3 length: 13 residues. The V end was cut by 2 bases, the J end by 3 bases, with 7 bases between. Germline CDR1 reads MNHNS; CDR2 reads SASEGT. As DNA, the CDR3 is TGTGCCAGCAGTGAACAGGTCGACTATGGCTACACCTTC. Translated: CASSEQVDYGYTF.

The genes are TRBV20-1 and TRBJ2-7; 10 bases line up with TRBD2. Germline V CDR1 and CDR2: DFQATT, SNEGSKA (reference sequence). V dropped 3 bases and J dropped 5; count of bases not matched to a gene: 7. The CDR3 contains 14 residues. CDR3 nucleotide sequence: TGCAGTGCTAGTATGCCTAGCGGGAGCCACGAGCAGTACTTC. As protein: CSASMPSGSHEQYF.

This clone occurred a few times. V and J are TRBV14 and TRBJ2-2, with TRBD1 matching 7 bases. Germline CDR1 SGHDN, CDR2 FVKESK. After removal of 6 bases from V and 5 bases from J, the junction contained 6 bases not matched to a gene. The CDR3 sequence is 14 residues long. Here the CDR3 DNA reads TGTGCCAGCAGTCGAACCAGGGGGACCGGGGAGCTGTTTTTT. Protein: CASSRTRGTGELFF.

V gene TRBV28 combines with J gene TRBJ1-2, with a possible D match to TRBD1 (6 bases). Germline loops: CDR1 MDHEN, CDR2 SYDVKM. Deletions cut 5 bases from V and 2 bases from J, with 12 bases between. The CDR3 consists of 14 residues. The CDR3 sequence: CASSVHQGNYGYTF. The CDR3 DNA reads TGTGCCAGCAGTGTACACCAGGGGAACTATGGCTACACCTTC.

The rearrangement joins TRBV24-1 to TRBJ1-5; D gene ambiguous. Germline V gene sequence: CDR1 KGHDR, CDR2 SFDVKD. The CDR3 length is 12 residues. The V gene lost 7 bases and the J gene lost 8 bases, with 11 bases spanning the gap. The CDR3 reads CATRRISKPQHF. CDR3 DNA sequence: TGTGCCACCAGGAGGATCAGCAAGCCCCAGCATTTT.

The chain links TRBV7-2 to TRBJ2-7; D is undetermined. With 0 bases removed from V and 5 bases from J, the gap between germline ends came to 11 bases. CDR3 length equals 14 residues. Per germline, CDR1 SGHTA and CDR2 FQGNSA. The CDR3 reads CASSLASISHEQYF. The CDR3 DNA is TGTGCCAGCAGCTTAGCTTCTATTTCCCACGAGCAGTACTTC.

The chain uses TRBV6-2 or TRBV6-3 and TRBJ1-2; D gene uncertain. V was cut by 2 bases and J by 4 bases, with 8 bases left in between. This CDR3 contains 13 residues. Germline CDR1 reads MNHEY; CDR2 reads SVGEGT. For the CDR3, the DNA is TGTGCCAGCAGTTACGGGGAGGCCTATGGCTACACCTTC. Amino acids: CASSYGEAYGYTF.

V gene TRBV24-1 combines with J gene TRBJ2-3; a possible D gene is TRBD2 (6 bases). V shed 9 bases and J shed 3 bases, with 9 bases lying between them. Germline assignment: CDR1 KGHDR and CDR2 SFDVKD. This CDR3 has 12 residues. DNA for the CDR3: TGTGCCACCGGGGGAGGAACAGATACGCAGTATTTT. Translation gives CATGGGTDTQYF.

This clone was counted ten times or more. For the CDR3, the DNA is TGTGCCAGCAGCTTCCGGAGCGGAGGGAGCTCCTACAATGAGCAGTTCTTC. This encodes CASSFRSGGSSYNEQFF. The rearrangement joins TRBV7-8 to TRBJ2-1, with D perhaps TRBD2 (6 bases). CDR3 size: 17 residues. Trimming stripped 3 bases from V and 0 bases from J, with 15 bases between. Germline V gene data show CDR1 as SGHVS and CDR2 as FQNEAQ.